This T cell receptor beta chain was captured in a study of cytomegalovirus exposure and HLA in healthy donors. Study-wide findings and caveats: Of the V segments, some could not be distinguished, including TRBV6-2 and TRBV6-3, and were excluded. About 87% or about 30% of the time was how often most TCR beta V segments were productive, according to an earlier analysis.

With regard to this clone: What it binds is not known.

Germline V gene lookup returns CDR1 SEHNR and CDR2 FQNEAQ (reference sequence). This CDR3 spans 17 amino acids. V was pared by 7 bases and J by 4 bases, with 16 bases of the junction left unmatched. Primers included in the PCR were 60 Vbeta and 13 Jbeta primers. Assay: immunoSEQ multiplex PCR; the TCRdb copy retains only in-frame clones and omits some. Of roughly 170,000 clones in the sample, approximately 80% were seen once. The specimen was PBMCs. The chain employs TRBV7-9 and TRBJ1-5, with 7 nucleotides matching TRBD1. The sequence was obtained from a woman aged 50 to 65 in good health and CMV-seropositive. CDR3 region: CASISNHRDSLNQPQHF. CDR3 in DNA: TGTGCCAGCATCTCTAATCACCGGGACAGCCTTAATCAGCCCCAGCATTTT.